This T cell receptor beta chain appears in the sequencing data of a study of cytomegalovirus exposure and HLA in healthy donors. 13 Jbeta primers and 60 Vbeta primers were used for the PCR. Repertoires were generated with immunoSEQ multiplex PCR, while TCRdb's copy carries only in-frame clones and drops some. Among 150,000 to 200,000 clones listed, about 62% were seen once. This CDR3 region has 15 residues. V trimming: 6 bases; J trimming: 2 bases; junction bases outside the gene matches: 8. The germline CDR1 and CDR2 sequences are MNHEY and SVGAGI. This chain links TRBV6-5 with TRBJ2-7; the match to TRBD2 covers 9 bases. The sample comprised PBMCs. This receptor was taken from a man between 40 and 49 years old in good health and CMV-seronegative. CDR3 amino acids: CASSPRTSVAYEQYF. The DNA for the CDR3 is TGTGCCAGCAGCCCCCGGACTAGCGTTGCCTACGAGCAGTACTTC.